This TCR beta chain derives from a study of regulatory T cells in long-lasting Graves disease. Study outcomes and limitations: Favored usage of TRBV28, TRBJ1-2 and TRBJ2-5 was recorded in persistent disease. Thyroid tissue went unstudied; only peripheral blood was examined.

The table lists this clonotype with many counts. Its matching antigen is unknown. Trimming pared 3 bases from V and 4 bases from J, leaving 12 bases between. Germline V gives CDR1 LGHDT, CDR2 YNNKEL (reference sequence). This CDR3 contains 14 residues. Sample time point: newly diagnosed GD, antithyroid drugs for less than 3 months. TCR sequences were obtained from RNA taken from PBMCs. iRepertoire HTBI primers and Arm-PCR of CDR3 regions built TCR beta libraries. TCRdb used MiXCR to reprocess the multiplex PCR reads, holding one entry per CDR3 protein. The sample contains 350,000 to 450,000 distinct CDR3 sequences, approximately 16% of which appear only once. These data were likewise used in another study, on T cells in Graves' hyperthyroidism and ophthalmopathy.

This TCR was sampled from a woman aged 35 to 49 with Graves disease. The chain carries TRBV3-1 and TRBJ2-5; D tentatively reads TRBD1 or TRBD2 (5 bases each). Sample: peripheral blood mononuclear cells (PBMCs), taken at new diagnosis, from a patient treated with antithyroid drugs. As DNA, the CDR3 is TGTGCCAGCAGCCAGACCGGGACCCCAGAGACCCAGTACTTC. Amino acids: CASSQTGTPETQYF.